This T cell receptor (beta chain) came from a study of immune cell composition in non-small cell lung cancer. Measured with immunoSEQ multiplex PCR; TCRdb has only the in-frame clones, and not every one. The sample has about 11,000 clones; 64% are singletons. By sample fraction, this clone is medium-sized. V was clipped by 9 bases and J by 6 bases; unmatched bases: 15. Germline-derived CDR1 and CDR2 are MNHEY and SVGAGI. This CDR3 has 15 residues. Material for sequencing was lung tumor tissue. The clonotype was recovered from a human donor with non-small cell lung cancer. The chain joins TRBV6-5 to TRBJ2-7, with TRBD2 matching over 9 bases. The CDR3 here is CASRLEGLASSEQYF. DNA for the CDR3: TGTGCCAGTCGCTTGGAGGGACTAGCATCTAGCGAGCAGTACTTC.